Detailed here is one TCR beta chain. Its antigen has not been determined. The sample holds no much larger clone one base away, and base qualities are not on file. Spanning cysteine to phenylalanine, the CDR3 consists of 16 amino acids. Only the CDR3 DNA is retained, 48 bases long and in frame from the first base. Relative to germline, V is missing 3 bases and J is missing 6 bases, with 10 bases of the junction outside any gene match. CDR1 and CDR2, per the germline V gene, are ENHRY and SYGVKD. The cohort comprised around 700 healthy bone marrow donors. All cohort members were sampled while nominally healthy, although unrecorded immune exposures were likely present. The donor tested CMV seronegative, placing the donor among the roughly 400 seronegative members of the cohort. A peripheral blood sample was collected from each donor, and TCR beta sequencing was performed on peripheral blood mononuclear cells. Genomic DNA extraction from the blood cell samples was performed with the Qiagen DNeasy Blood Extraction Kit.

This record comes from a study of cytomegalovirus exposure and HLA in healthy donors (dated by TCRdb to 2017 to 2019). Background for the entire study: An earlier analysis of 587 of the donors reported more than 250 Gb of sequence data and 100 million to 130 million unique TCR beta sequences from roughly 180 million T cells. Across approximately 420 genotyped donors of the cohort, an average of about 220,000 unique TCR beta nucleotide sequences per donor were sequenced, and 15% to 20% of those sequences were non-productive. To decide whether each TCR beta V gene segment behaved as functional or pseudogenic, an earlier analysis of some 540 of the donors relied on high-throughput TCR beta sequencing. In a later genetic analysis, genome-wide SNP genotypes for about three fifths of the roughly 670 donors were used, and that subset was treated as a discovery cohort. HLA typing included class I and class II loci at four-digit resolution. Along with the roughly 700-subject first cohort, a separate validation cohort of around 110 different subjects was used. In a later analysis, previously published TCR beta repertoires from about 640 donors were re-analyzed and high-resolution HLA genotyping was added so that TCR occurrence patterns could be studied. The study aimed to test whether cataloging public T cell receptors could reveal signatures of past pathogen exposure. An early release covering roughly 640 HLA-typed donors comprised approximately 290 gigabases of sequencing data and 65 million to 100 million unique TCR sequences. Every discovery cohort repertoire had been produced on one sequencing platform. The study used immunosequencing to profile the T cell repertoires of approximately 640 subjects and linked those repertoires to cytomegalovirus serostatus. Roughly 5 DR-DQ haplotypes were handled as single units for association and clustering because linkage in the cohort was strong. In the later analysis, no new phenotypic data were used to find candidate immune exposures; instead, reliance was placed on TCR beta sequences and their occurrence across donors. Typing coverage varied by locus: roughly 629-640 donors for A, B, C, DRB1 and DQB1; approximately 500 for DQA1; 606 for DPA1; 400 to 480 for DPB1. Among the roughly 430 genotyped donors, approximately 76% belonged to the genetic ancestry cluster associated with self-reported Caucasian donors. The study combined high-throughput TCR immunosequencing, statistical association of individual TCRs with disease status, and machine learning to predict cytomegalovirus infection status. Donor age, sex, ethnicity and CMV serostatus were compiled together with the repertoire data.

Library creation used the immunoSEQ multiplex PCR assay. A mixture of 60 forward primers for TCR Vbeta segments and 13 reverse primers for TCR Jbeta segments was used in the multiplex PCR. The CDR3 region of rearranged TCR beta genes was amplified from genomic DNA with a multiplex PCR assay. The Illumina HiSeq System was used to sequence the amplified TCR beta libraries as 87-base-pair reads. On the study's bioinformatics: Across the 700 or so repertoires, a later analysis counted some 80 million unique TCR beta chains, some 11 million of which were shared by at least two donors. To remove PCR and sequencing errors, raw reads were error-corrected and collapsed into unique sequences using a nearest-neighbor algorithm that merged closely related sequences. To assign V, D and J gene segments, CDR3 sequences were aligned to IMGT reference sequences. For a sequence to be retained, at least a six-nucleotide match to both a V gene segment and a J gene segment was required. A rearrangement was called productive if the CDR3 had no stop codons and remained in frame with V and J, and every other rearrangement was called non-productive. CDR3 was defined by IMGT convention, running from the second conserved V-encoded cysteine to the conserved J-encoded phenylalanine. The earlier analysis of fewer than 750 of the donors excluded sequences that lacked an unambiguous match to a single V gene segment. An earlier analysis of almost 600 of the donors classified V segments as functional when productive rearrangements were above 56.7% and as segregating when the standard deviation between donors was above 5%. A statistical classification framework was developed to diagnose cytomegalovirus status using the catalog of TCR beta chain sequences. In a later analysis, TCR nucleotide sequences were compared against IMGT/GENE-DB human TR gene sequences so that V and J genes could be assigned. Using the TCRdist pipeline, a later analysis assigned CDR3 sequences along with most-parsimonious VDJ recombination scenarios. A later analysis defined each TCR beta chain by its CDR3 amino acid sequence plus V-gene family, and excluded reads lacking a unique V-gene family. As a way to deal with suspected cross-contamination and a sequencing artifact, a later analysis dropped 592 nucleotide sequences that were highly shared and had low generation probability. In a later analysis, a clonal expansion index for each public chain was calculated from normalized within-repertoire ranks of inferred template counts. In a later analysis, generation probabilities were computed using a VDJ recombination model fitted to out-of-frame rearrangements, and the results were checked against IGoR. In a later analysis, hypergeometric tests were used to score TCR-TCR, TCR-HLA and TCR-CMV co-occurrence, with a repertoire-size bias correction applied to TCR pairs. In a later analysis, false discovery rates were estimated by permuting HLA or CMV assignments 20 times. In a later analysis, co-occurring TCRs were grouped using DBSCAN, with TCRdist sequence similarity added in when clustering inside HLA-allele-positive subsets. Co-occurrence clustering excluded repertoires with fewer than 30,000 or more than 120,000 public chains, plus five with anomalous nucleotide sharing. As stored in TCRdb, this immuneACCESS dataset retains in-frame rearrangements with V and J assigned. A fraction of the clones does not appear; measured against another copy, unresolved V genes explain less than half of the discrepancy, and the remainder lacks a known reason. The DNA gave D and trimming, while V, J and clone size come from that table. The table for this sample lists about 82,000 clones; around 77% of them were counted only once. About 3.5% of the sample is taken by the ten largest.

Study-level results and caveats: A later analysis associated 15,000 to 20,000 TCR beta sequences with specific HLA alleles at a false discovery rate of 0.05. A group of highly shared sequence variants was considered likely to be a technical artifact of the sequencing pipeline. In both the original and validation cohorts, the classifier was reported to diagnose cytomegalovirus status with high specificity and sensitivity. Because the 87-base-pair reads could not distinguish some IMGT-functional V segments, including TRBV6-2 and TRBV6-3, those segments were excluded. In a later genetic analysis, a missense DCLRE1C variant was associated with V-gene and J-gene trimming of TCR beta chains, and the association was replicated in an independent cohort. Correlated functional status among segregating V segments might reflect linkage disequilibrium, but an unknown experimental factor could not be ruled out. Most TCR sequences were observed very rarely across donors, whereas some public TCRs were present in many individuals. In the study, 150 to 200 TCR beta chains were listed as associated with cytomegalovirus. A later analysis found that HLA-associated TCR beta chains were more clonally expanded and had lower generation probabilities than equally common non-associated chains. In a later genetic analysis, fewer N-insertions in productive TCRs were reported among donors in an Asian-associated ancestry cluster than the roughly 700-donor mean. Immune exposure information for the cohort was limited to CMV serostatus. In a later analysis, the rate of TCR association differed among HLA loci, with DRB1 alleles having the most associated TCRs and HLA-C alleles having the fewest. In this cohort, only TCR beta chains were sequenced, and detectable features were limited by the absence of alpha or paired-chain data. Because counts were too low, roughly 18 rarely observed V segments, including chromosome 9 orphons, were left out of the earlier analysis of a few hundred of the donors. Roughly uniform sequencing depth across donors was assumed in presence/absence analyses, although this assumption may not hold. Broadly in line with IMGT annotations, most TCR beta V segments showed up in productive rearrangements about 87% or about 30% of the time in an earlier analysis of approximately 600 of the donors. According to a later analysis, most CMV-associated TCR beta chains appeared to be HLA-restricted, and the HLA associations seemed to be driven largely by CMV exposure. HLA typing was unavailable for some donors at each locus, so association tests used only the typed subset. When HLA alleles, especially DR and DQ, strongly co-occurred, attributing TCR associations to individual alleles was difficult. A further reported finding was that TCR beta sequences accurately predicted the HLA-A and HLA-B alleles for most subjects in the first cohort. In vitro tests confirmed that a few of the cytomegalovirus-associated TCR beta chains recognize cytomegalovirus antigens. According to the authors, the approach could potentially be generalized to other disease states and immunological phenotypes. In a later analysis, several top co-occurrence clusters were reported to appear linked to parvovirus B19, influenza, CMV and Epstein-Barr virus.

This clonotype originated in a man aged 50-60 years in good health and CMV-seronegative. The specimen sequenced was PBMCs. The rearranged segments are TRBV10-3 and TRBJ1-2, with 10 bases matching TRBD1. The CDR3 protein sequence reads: CAISELPGQGSNGYTF. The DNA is TGTGCCATCAGTGAACTTCCGGGACAGGGGTCGAATGGCTACACCTTC.